These T cell receptor beta chains were read from a single sample in a study of metastatic and nonmetastatic thyroid tumors. TCRdb recomputed clones from the PCR reads via MiXCR. The repertoire holds roughly 5,100 clones, with 30% to 45% as singletons. Material for sequencing was adjacent normal tissue. Receptor source: a female donor with papillary thyroid cancer or a benign thyroid nodule (not recorded which). Some clones in this sample may be carry-over from other donors' samples. CDR3s include the opening cysteine and the closing phenylalanine or tryptophan. The order of the fields is clone size, D gene, V gene, J gene, CDR3 length, CDR3 protein, CDR3 DNA. D genes are given only for firm matches. Expanded clones get a size class; other rows say once, few or many, or leave the size out.

.	.	TRBV28	TRBJ1-1	13	CASQDGQPGEAFF	TGTGCCAGCCAAGACGGACAGCCAGGGGAAGCTTTCTTT
.	.	TRBV27	TRBJ2-7	13	CASSWGRGYEQYF	TGTGCCAGCAGTTGGGGCCGGGGCTACGAGCAGTACTTC
.	.	TRBV7-2	TRBJ2-1	14	CASSQVGSLHEQFF	TGTGCCAGCAGCCAAGTGGGCTCCCTACATGAGCAGTTCTTC
.	.	TRBV11-2	TRBJ2-7	15	CASSLRRGAGYEQYF	TGTGCCAGCAGCTTGAGGAGAGGAGCGGGTTACGAGCAGTACTTC
.	TRBD1	TRBV20-1	TRBJ1-6	15	CSARHPQGAKSPLHF	TGCAGTGCTAGGCACCCCCAGGGGGCCAAATCACCCCTCCACTTT
.	.	TRBV6-1	TRBJ1-1	14	CASSPPRGFGEAFF	TGTGCCAGCAGCCCCCCCAGGGGATTTGGTGAAGCTTTCTTT
.	.	TRBV20-1	TRBJ2-7	13	CSASYVWLDEQYF	TGCAGTGCTAGTTACGTATGGTTAGACGAGCAGTACTTC
few	.	TRBV27	TRBJ2-3	15	CASSGRGSITDTQYF	TGTGCCAGCAGTGGACGTGGATCTATCACAGATACGCAGTATTTT
.	TRBD1	TRBV7-1	TRBJ2-1	18	CASSSEGDPGQSYNEQFF	TGTGCCAGCAGCTCAGAAGGAGACCCGGGACAGAGTTACAATGAGCAGTTCTTC
.	TRBD1	TRBV20-1	TRBJ2-5	15	CSASNRDRGTKTQYF	TGCAGTGCTAGTAACCGGGACAGGGGGACAAAGACCCAGTACTTC
few	.	TRBV6-2/TRBV6-3	TRBJ2-7	12	CASSPGTLEQYF	TGTGCCAGCAGTCCCGGGACCCTCGAGCAGTACTTC
large	.	TRBV30	TRBJ1-5	15	CAWSVSGASNQPQHF	TGTGCCTGGAGTGTATCAGGGGCGAGCAATCAGCCCCAGCATTTT
few	TRBD1	TRBV2	TRBJ1-2	12	CASRGQGHGYTF	TGTGCCAGCAGAGGACAGGGGCATGGCTACACCTTC
.	.	TRBV6-6	TRBJ2-7	15	CASSYSMQETYEQYF	TGTGCCAGCAGTTACTCGATGCAGGAGACCTACGAGCAGTACTTC
few	TRBD1	TRBV5-1	TRBJ1-2	14	CASSFNRGGYGYTF	TGCGCCAGCAGCTTCAACAGGGGAGGTTATGGCTACACCTTC
.	.	TRBV5-6	TRBJ2-2	14	CASRYAANTGELFF	TGTGCCAGCAGGTATGCCGCGAACACCGGGGAGCTGTTTTTT
few	TRBD2	TRBV12-3/TRBV12-4	TRBJ2-7	14	CASSFAGGAWEQYF	TGTGCCAGCAGTTTTGCCGGGGGGGCTTGGGAGCAGTACTTC
.	.	TRBV2	TRBJ1-4	14	CASRAPRRREKLFF	TGTGCCAGCAGAGCCCCGCGTCGTCGGGAAAAACTGTTTTTT
.	.	TRBV5-1	TRBJ2-1	16	CASSSRTTGAGDEQFF	TGCGCCAGCAGCTCCCGAACGACAGGGGCGGGGGATGAGCAGTTCTTC
.	.	TRBV12-3/TRBV12-4	TRBJ1-3	14	CASSFGGRGNTIYF	TGTGCCAGCAGTTTCGGGGGAAGAGGAAACACCATATATTTT
.	TRBD1	TRBV6-7	TRBJ1-3	18	CASSYSGPGQGGGNTIYF	TGTGCCAGCAGTTACTCGGGACCGGGACAGGGGGGCGGAAACACCATATATTTT
.	.	TRBV5-1	TRBJ1-2	14	CASSLSASMYGYTF	TGCGCCAGCAGTTTGTCTGCCTCTATGTATGGCTACACCTTC
few	.	TRBV11-2	TRBJ2-3	17	CASSLGELLTSTDTQYF	TGTGCCAGCAGCTTAGGGGAACTCCTTACTAGCACAGATACGCAGTATTTT
.	.	TRBV11-2	TRBJ2-1	15	CASSVGTSSYNEQFF	TGTGCCAGCAGCGTAGGGACTTCCTCCTACAATGAGCAGTTCTTC
.	.	TRBV20-1	TRBJ1-4	20	CSANGGGGQETQDIGEKLFF	TGCAGTGCTAATGGGGGCGGGGGCCAAGAGACCCAGGACATCGGCGAAAAACTGTTTTTT
.	TRBD1	TRBV30	TRBJ1-2	12	CAWNRDRVFYTF	TGTGCCTGGAACCGGGACAGGGTGTTTTACACCTTC
.	TRBD2	TRBV27	TRBJ2-1	15	CASSKREGHGNEQFF	TGTGCCAGCAGTAAGCGGGAGGGCCACGGCAATGAGCAGTTCTTC
.	.	TRBV18	TRBJ1-2	13	CASSPGTDYGYTF	TGTGCCAGCTCACCAGGGACGGATTATGGCTACACCTTC
medium-sized	TRBD2	TRBV6-1	TRBJ2-7	14	CASRPTSGRYEQYF	TGTGCCAGCAGGCCGACTAGCGGGAGATACGAGCAGTACTTC
.	TRBD2	TRBV12-3/TRBV12-4	TRBJ2-3	14	CPSKSGGGANTQYF	TGTCCCAGCAAAAGCGGCGGGGGGGCAAATACGCAGTATTTT
.	.	TRBV3-1	TRBJ1-3	17	CASSPTQLGGSGNTIYF	TGTGCCAGCAGCCCTACCCAATTGGGGGGCTCTGGAAACACCATATATTTT
.	.	TRBV24-1	TRBJ2-1	14	CATSETTNNNGQFF	TGTGCCACCAGTGAAACTACTAATAACAATGGGCAGTTCTTC
.	.	TRBV20-1	TRBJ2-7	13	CSARPSDPYEQYF	TGCAGTGCTAGACCCAGCGACCCCTACGAGCAGTACTTC
few	.	TRBV19	TRBJ1-2	15	CASFSLEKGPYGYTF	TGTGCCAGCTTTAGTCTGGAGAAAGGGCCCTATGGCTACACCTTC
.	.	TRBV7-9	TRBJ2-7	13	CASSLTTDYEQYF	TGTGCCAGCAGCTTAACCACAGACTACGAGCAGTACTTC
few	.	TRBV7-2	TRBJ2-7	15	CASSLAAGPSYEQYF	TGTGCCAGCAGCTTAGCGGCGGGACCGTCCTACGAGCAGTACTTC
.	.	TRBV18	TRBJ2-1	13	CASSLTPPAEQFF	TGTGCCAGCTCGCTAACACCCCCGGCAGAGCAGTTCTTC
.	.	TRBV28	TRBJ1-1	14	CASSFPGTNTEAFF	TGTGCCAGCAGTTTCCCTGGGACGAACACTGAAGCTTTCTTT
.	.	TRBV3-1	TRBJ2-7	16	CASSQDVALSSYEQYF	TGTGCCAGCAGCCAAGATGTCGCATTAAGCTCCTACGAGCAGTACTTC
.	.	TRBV6-1	TRBJ1-5	15	CASSRGRGSNQPQHF	TGTGCCAGCAGTCGGGGCCGGGGTAGCAATCAGCCCCAGCATTTT
.	.	TRBV12-3/TRBV12-4	TRBJ2-7	13	CASSPFLSYEQYF	TGTGCCAGCAGTCCCTTCCTTTCCTACGAGCAGTACTTC
few	TRBD1	TRBV7-8	TRBJ2-7	15	CASSLGGQESYEQYF	TGTGCCAGCAGCTTAGGGGGACAGGAGTCCTACGAGCAGTACTTC
.	TRBD2	TRBV20-1	TRBJ2-2	17	CSAYSPGLAGGPGELFF	TGCAGTGCTTATTCTCCGGGACTAGCGGGAGGCCCCGGGGAGCTGTTTTTT
.	TRBD1	TRBV5-1	TRBJ1-2	15	CASSLEPGTAYGYTF	TGCGCCAGCAGCTTGGAACCGGGGACAGCCTATGGCTACACCTTC
.	.	TRBV2	TRBJ1-2	14	CASSEQTTNYGYTF	TGTGCCAGCAGTGAACAGACAACTAACTATGGCTACACCTTC
.	TRBD1	TRBV3-1	TRBJ2-7	13	CASSQAGSTGSFF	TGTGCCAGCAGCCAAGCGGGGTCGACAGGGAGTTTTTTC
.	TRBD2	TRBV6-1	TRBJ2-7	15	CASSEEETSGYEQYF	TGTGCCAGCAGTGAAGAGGAGACTAGCGGATACGAGCAGTACTTC
few	.	TRBV6-1	TRBJ2-3	16	CASSDLPAATTDTQYF	TGTGCCAGCAGTGATCTCCCAGCGGCTACCACAGATACGCAGTATTTT
.	TRBD1	TRBV5-1	TRBJ1-2	13	CASSRSQGDGYTF	TGCGCCAGCAGCCGATCTCAGGGGGATGGCTACACCTTC
.	.	TRBV11-3	TRBJ1-2	13	CASRENQGSGYTF	TGTGCCAGCAGAGAAAATCAGGGTAGTGGCTACACCTTC
.	.	TRBV6-2/TRBV6-3	TRBJ2-2	14	CASSYSQGAGELFF	TGTGCCAGCAGTTACTCCCAGGGAGCCGGGGAGCTGTTTTTT
.	.	TRBV18	TRBJ2-7	12	CASSRPQGEQYF	TGTGCCAGCTCACGACCGCAGGGCGAGCAGTACTTC
.	.	TRBV7-3	TRBJ1-1	16	CASSTEAWGQDTEAFF	TGTGCCAGCAGCACCGAGGCTTGGGGGCAGGACACTGAAGCTTTCTTT
.	.	TRBV7-9	TRBJ2-2	13	CASSLPGYGELFF	TGTGCCAGCAGCCTCCCGGGATACGGGGAGCTGTTTTTT
.	.	TRBV6-1	TRBJ1-2	11	CASGGVYGYTF	TGTGCCAGTGGAGGGGTCTATGGCTACACCTTC